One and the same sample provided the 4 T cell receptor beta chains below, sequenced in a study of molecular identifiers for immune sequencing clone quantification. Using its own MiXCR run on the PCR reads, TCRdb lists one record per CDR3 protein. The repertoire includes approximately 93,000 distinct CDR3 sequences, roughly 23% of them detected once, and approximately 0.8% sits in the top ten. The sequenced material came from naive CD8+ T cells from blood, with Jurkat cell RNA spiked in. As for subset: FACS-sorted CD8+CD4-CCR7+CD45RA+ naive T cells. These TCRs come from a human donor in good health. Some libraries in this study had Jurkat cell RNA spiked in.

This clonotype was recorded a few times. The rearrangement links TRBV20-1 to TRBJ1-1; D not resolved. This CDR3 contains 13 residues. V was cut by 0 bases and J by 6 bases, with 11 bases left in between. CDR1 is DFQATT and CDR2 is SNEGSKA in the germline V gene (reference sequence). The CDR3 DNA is TGCAGTGCTAGAGATCTGGGAACAGCTGAAGCTTTCTTT. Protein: CSARDLGTAEAFF.

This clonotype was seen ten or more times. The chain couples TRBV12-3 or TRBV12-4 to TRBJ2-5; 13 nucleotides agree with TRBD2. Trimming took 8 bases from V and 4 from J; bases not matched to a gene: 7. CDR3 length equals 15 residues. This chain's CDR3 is CASRTSGSGGETQYF. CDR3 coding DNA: TGTGCCAGCCGGACTAGCGGGAGCGGAGGAGAGACCCAGTACTTC.

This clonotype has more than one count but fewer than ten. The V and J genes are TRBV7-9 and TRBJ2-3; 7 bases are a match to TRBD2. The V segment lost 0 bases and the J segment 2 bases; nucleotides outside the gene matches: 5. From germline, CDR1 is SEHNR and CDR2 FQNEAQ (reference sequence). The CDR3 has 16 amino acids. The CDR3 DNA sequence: TGTGCCAGCAGCTTAGCGGGCGGGGGATACACAGATACGCAGTATTTT. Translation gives CASSLAGGGYTDTQYF. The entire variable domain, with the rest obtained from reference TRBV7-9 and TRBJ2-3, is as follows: DTGVSQNPRHKITKRGQNVTFRCDPISEHNRLYWYRQTLGQGPEFLTYFQNEAQLEKSRLLSDRFSAERPKGSFSTLEIQRTEQGDSAMYLCASSLAGGGYTDTQYFGPGTRLTVL.

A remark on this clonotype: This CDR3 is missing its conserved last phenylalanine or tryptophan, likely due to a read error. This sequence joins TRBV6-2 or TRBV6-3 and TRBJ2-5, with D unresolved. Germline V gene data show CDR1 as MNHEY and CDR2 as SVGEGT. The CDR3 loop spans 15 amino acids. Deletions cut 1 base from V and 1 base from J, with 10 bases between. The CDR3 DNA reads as TGTGCCAGCAGTTACTTAACAGTGAGCCAAGAGACCCAGTACATC. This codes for CASSYLTVSQETQYI.